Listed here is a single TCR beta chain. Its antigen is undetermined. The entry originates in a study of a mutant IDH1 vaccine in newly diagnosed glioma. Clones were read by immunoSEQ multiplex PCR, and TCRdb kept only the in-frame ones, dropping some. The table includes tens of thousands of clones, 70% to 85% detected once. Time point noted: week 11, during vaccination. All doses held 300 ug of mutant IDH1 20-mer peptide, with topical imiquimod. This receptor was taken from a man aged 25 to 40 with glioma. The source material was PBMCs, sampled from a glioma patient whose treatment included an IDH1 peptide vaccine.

CDR3 coding DNA: TGTGCCAGCAGCGGGACGACGGTATCCTCTGGAAACACCATATATTTT. Encoded protein: CASSGTTVSSGNTIYF. The rearrangement uses TRBV9 and TRBJ1-3; D ambiguous. The CDR3 is 16 amino acids. Trimming left V 3 bases short and J 0 bases short, with 13 bases between. Per germline, CDR1 SGDLS and CDR2 YYNGEE.